Listed below are T cell receptor beta chains from one sample, sequenced in a study of T-cell memory formation after mild COVID-19. TCRdb used MiXCR to reprocess the 5' RACE reads, holding one entry per CDR3 protein. The sample lists over 250,000 distinct CDR3 sequences, 15% occurring once. Sequenced input: PBMCs or a T cell subset sorted from them (not recorded which). Receptors were obtained from a young man who had mild COVID-19 (a few samples of this study predate the infection). Cell type and time point are not known. CDR3s include the opening cysteine and the closing phenylalanine or tryptophan. A D gene is named only where the DNA matches it firmly. Size is stated for part of the rows, as once, few or many counts, or as a class when the clone is expanded.

j_gene	v_gene	d_gene	abundance	CDR3aa	CDR3nt
TRBJ2-1	TRBV7-2	TRBD2	many	CASSLVRLAVYNEQFF	TGTGCCAGCAGCTTAGTGCGTCTAGCGGTTTACAATGAGCAGTTCTTC
TRBJ2-5	TRBV5-5	.	many	CASSLRNPETQYF	TGTGCCAGCAGCTTGAGGAACCCAGAGACCCAGTACTTC
TRBJ1-1	TRBV6-2/TRBV6-3	TRBD1	.	CDSRKTGEATEAFF	TGTGACAGCAGGAAAACAGGGGAAGCCACTGAAGCTTTCTTT
TRBJ2-1	TRBV30	TRBD2	.	CAWTSGGAVWSEQFF	TGTGCCTGGACTAGCGGGGGGGCCGTATGGAGCGAGCAGTTCTTC
TRBJ1-2	TRBV4-3	TRBD1	few	CASSRQTGGQGYGYTF	TGCGCCAGCAGCCGCCAGACAGGGGGCCAGGGCTATGGCTACACCTTC
TRBJ2-6	TRBV7-9	TRBD2	few	CASSPPERGGSGANVLTF	TGTGCCAGCAGCCCCCCCGAGCGGGGGGGCTCTGGGGCCAACGTCCTGACTTTC
TRBJ2-2	TRBV24-1	.	.	CATSDRSGAGELFF	TGTGCCACCAGTGATAGATCGGGGGCCGGGGAGCTGTTTTTT
TRBJ2-7	TRBV4-2	.	few	CASSQVGPGDEQYF	TGTGCCAGCAGCCAAGTAGGTCCGGGAGACGAGCAGTACTTC
TRBJ2-3	TRBV6-2/TRBV6-3	TRBD2	many	CASSRPPGGGADTQYF	TGTGCCAGCAGTCGACCCCCGGGCGGGGGGGCAGATACGCAGTATTTT
TRBJ2-2	TRBV7-3	TRBD1	.	CASSLTGDGAGELFF	TGTGCCAGCAGCTTGACAGGGGACGGGGCCGGGGAGCTGTTTTTT
TRBJ1-1	TRBV5-1	.	.	CASSYTGKNTEAFF	TGCGCCAGCAGCTATACAGGGAAGAACACTGAAGCTTTCTTT
TRBJ1-5	TRBV24-1	.	few	CATSLGPIRNQPQHF	TGTGCCACCAGCCTCGGACCGATACGCAATCAGCCCCAGCATTTT
TRBJ2-7	TRBV6-6	.	few	CASSYSVGNSYEQYF	TGTGCCAGCAGTTACTCAGTGGGCAACTCCTACGAGCAGTACTTC
TRBJ2-5	TRBV18	.	few	CASSPPLSGETETQYF	TGTGCCAGCTCACCCCCACTAAGTGGGGAGACGGAGACCCAGTACTTC
TRBJ2-5	TRBV15	TRBD1	few	CATSIPGQGAETQYF	TGTGCCACCAGCATACCGGGACAGGGGGCCGAGACCCAGTACTTC
TRBJ1-3	TRBV20-1	.	.	CSVFNGNTIYF	TGCAGTGTTTTTAATGGAAACACCATATATTTT
TRBJ2-5	TRBV5-1	.	.	CASSPSTEQETQYF	TGCGCCAGCAGCCCATCGACCGAGCAAGAGACCCAGTACTTC
TRBJ2-3	TRBV9	TRBD2	.	CASSSPRGGRARDTQYF	TGTGCCAGCAGCTCACCCCGGGGGGGTAGGGCGCGGGATACGCAGTATTTT
TRBJ2-1	TRBV12-3/TRBV12-4	.	.	CASRPLSYNEQFF	TGTGCCAGCAGACCGCTCTCCTACAATGAGCAGTTCTTC
TRBJ2-3	TRBV29-1	.	.	CSVARQGPRDTQYF	TGCAGCGTTGCTAGGCAGGGGCCGCGAGATACGCAGTATTTT
TRBJ2-2	TRBV5-6	.	few	CASGLASSGELFF	TGTGCCAGCGGGCTAGCAAGTTCCGGGGAGCTGTTTTTT
TRBJ2-4	TRBV11-2	TRBD1	.	CASSLGTGSDIQYF	TGTGCCAGCAGCTTAGGGACAGGATCGGACATTCAGTACTTC
TRBJ2-5	TRBV7-6	TRBD1	many	CASSLRPGGAGETQYF	TGTGCCAGCAGCTTACGACCAGGGGGCGCGGGGGAGACCCAGTACTTC
TRBJ2-5	TRBV4-1	TRBD2	few	CASSQGTSGGALETQYF	TGCGCCAGCAGCCAAGGGACTAGCGGGGGGGCTTTGGAGACCCAGTACTTC
TRBJ1-2	TRBV9	.	.	CASSVGPNYGYTF	TGTGCCAGCAGCGTCGGTCCAAACTATGGCTACACCTTC
TRBJ2-3	TRBV4-1	TRBD1	.	CASSQETGVSTDTQYF	TGCGCCAGCAGCCAAGAAACAGGGGTCTCAACAGATACGCAGTATTTT
TRBJ1-1	TRBV5-1	.	many	CASSTGGGTEAFF	TGCGCCAGCAGCACCGGCGGTGGCACTGAAGCTTTCTTT
TRBJ2-5	TRBV7-2	.	.	CASSLVGRRLQETQYF	TGTGCCAGCAGCTTAGTGGGACGACGGTTACAAGAGACCCAGTACTTC
TRBJ1-2	TRBV29-1	.	many	CSVVGDTPNYGYTF	TGCAGCGTTGTGGGGGATACACCTAACTATGGCTACACCTTC
TRBJ2-5	TRBV20-1	.	few	CSARSGGRTAQYF	TGCAGTGCTAGATCCGGGGGTCGGACGGCCCAGTACTTC
TRBJ1-3	TRBV5-4	.	few	CASSSEGGSNTIYF	TGTGCCAGCAGCTCGGAGGGGGGGAGTAACACCATATATTTT
TRBJ1-6	TRBV6-5	TRBD1	few	CASSWDRGNSPLHF	TGTGCCAGCAGTTGGGACAGGGGTAATTCACCCCTCCACTTT
TRBJ2-3	TRBV20-1	TRBD2	.	CSARAGGPGDTQYF	TGCAGTGCTAGGGCGGGGGGGCCTGGAGATACGCAGTATTTT
TRBJ2-3	TRBV12-3/TRBV12-4	.	.	CASSWPGITDTQYF	TGTGCCAGCAGTTGGCCCGGGATCACAGATACGCAGTATTTT
TRBJ1-5	TRBV12-3/TRBV12-4	.	few	CASSQGQRSNQPQHF	TGTGCCAGCAGCCAAGGACAGCGTAGCAATCAGCCCCAGCATTTT